The T cell receptor (beta chain) described here comes from a study of T cell responses to AZD1222 COVID-19 vaccine. Study-wide results and caveats: White British people made up most donors, females outnumbered males, and clonal diversity was possibly underestimated. Spike-specific TCR breadth rose after two AZD1222 doses, and depth rose as well. Targeting of unmutated variant regions was reportedly seen in nearly half of spike-specific TCRs. Baseline seropositivity characterized only a handful of AZD1222 recipients.

Clones were sequenced by immunoSEQ multiplex PCR, and TCRdb holds only the in-frame ones, with some missing. The sample carries more than 90,000 clones, around 87% recorded once. A few counts support this clone. Its antigen is unidentified. From germline, CDR1 is SGHVS and CDR2 FNYEAQ. V lost 0 bases, J lost 6 bases, and 5 bases lay in between. The CDR3 consists of 12 residues. The source was peripheral blood, collected 28 days after the second AZD1222 dose. V gene TRBV7-6 combines with J gene TRBJ2-5, with D perhaps matching TRBD1 or TRBD2 (5 bases each). This sequence was found in an adult who received the AZD1222 COVID-19 vaccine. The CDR3 protein is CASSLAGQTQYF. For the CDR3, the DNA is TGTGCCAGCAGCTTAGCGGGACAGACCCAGTACTTC.